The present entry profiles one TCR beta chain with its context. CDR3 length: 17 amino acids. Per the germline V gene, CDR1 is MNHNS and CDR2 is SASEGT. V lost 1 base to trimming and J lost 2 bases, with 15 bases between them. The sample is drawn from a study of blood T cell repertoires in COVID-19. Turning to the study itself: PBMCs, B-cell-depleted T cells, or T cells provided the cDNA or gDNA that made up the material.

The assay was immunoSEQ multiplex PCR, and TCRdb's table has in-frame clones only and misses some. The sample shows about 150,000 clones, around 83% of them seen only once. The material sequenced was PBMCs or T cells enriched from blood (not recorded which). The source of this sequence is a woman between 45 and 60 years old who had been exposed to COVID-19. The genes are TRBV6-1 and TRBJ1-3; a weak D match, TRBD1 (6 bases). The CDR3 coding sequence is TGTGCCAGCAGTGAAGGCCCCATGAACAGGGCTGGAAACACCATATATTTT. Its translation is CASSEGPMNRAGNTIYF.